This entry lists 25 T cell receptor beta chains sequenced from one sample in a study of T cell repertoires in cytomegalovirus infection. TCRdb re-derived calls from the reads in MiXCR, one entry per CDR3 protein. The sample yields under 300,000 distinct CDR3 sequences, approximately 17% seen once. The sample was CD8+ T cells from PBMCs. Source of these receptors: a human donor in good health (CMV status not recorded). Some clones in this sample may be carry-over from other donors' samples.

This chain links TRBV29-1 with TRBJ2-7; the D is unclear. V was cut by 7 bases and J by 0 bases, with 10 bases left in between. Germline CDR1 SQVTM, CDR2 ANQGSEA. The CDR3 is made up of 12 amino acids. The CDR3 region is CSAPWDSYEQYF. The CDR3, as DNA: TGCAGCGCCCCATGGGACTCCTACGAGCAGTACTTC.

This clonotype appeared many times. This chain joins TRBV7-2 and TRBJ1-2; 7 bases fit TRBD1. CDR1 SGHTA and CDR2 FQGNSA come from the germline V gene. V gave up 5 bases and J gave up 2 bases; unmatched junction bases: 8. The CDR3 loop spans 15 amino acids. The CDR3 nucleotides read TGTGCCAGCAGCCCCACAGGGGTTAGGAACTATGGCTACACCTTC. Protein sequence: CASSPTGVRNYGYTF.

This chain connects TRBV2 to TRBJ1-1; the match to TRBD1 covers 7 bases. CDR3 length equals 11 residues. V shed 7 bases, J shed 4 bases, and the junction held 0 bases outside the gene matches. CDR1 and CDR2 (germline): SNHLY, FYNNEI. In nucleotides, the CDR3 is TGTGCCAGCAAGGGGGCCACTGAAGCTTTCTTT. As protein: CASKGATEAFF.

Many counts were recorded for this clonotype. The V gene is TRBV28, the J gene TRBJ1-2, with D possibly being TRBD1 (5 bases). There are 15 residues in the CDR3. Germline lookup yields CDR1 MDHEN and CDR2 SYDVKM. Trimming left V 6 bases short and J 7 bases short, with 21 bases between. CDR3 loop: CASRPPGTGRSGYTF. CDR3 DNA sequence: TGTGCCAGCAGGCCCCCCGGGACCGGGAGGTCTGGCTACACCTTC.

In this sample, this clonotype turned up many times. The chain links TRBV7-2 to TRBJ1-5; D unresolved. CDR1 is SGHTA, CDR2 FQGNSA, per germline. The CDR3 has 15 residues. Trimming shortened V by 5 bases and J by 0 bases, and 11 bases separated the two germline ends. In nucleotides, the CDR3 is TGTGCCAGCAGCGCAGGACCTTATAGCAATCAGCCCCAGCATTTT. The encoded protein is CASSAGPYSNQPQHF.

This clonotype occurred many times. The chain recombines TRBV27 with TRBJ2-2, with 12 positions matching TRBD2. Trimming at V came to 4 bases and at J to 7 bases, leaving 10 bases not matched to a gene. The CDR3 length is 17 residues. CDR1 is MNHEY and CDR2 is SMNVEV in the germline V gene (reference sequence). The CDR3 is CASSSPSGGALDGELFF. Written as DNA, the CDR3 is TGTGCCAGCAGTTCCCCTAGCGGGGGGGCTCTGGACGGGGAGCTGTTTTTT.

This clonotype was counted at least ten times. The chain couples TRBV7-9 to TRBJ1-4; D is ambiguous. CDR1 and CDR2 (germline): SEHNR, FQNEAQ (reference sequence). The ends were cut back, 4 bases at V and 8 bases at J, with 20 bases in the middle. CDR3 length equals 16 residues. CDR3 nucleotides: TGTGCCAGCAGCTCGACGGTTGTTCTAGGGCACGAAAAACTGTTTTTT. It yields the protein CASSSTVVLGHEKLFF.

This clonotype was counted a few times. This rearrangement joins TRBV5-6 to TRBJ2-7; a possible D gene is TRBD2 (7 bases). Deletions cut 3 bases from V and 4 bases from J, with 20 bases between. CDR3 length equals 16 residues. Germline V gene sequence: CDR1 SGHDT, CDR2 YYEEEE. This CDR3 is CASSSVRGGGYYEQYF. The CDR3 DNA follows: TGTGCCAGCAGCTCGGTGAGGGGGGGAGGTTATTACGAGCAGTACTTC. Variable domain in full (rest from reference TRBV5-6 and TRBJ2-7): DAGVTQSPTHLIKTRGQQVTLRCSPKSGHDTVSWYQQALGQGPQFIFQYYEEEERQRGNFPDRFSGHQFPNYSSELNVNALLLGDSALYLCASSSVRGGGYYEQYFGPGTRLTVT.

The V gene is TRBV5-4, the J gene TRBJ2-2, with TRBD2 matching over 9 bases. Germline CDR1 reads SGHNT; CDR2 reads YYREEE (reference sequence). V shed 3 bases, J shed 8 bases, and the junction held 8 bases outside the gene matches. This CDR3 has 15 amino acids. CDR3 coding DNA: TGTGCCAGCAGCTCTGTCGGGACTAGCTCGGGGGAGCTGTTTTTT. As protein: CASSSVGTSSGELFF.

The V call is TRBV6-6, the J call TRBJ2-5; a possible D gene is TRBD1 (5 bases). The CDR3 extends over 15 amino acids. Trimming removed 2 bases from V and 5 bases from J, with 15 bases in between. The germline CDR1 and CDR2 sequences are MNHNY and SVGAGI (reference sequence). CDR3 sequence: CASSYVSVAGETQYF. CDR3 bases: TGTGCCAGCAGTTACGTTTCAGTGGCAGGGGAGACCCAGTACTTC.

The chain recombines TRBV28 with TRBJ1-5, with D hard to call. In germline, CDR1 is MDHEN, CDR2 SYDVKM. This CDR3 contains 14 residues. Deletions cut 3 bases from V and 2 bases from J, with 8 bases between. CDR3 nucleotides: TGTGCCAGCAGTTTGCCCGCAGGCAATCAGCCCCAGCATTTT. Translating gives CASSLPAGNQPQHF.

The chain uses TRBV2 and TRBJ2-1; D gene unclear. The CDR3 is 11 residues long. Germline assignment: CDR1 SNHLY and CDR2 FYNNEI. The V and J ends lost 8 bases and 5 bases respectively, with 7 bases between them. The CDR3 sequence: CASGINNEQFF. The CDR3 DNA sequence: TGTGCCAGCGGAATCAACAATGAGCAGTTCTTC.

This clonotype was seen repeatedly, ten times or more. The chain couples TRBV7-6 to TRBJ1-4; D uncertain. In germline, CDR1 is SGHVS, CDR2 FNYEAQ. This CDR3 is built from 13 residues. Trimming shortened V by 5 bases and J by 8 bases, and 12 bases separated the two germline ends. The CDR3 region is CASSPTVKEKLFF. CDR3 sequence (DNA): TGTGCCAGCAGCCCCACGGTGAAGGAAAAACTGTTTTTT. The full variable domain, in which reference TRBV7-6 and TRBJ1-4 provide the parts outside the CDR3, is GAGVSQSPRYKVTKRGQDVALRCDPISGHVSLYWYRQALGQGPEFLTYFNYEAQQDKSGLPNDRFSAERPEGSISTLTIQRTEQRDSAMYRCASSPTVKEKLFFGSGTQLSVL.

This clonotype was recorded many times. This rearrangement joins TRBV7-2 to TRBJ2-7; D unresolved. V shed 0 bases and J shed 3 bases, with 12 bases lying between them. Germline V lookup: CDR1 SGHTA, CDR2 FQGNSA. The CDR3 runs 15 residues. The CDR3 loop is CASSLALGYFYEQYF. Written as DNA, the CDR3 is TGTGCCAGCAGCTTAGCCCTTGGCTACTTCTACGAGCAGTACTTC. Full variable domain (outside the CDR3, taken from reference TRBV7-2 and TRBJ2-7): GAGVSQSPSNKVTEKGKDVELRCDPISGHTALYWYRQSLGQGLEFLIYFQGNSAPDKSGLPSDRFSAERTGGSVSTLTIQRTQQEDSAVYLCASSLALGYFYEQYFGPGTRLTVT.

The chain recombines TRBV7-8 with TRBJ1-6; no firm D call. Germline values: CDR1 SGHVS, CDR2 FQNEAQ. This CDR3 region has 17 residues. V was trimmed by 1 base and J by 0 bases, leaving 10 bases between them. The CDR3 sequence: CASSLGGADSYNSPLHF. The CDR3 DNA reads TGTGCCAGCAGCTTAGGCGGTGCGGACTCCTATAATTCACCCCTCCACTTT. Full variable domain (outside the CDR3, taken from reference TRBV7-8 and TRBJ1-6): GAGVSQSPRYKVAKRGQDVALRCDPISGHVSLFWYQQALGQGPEFLTYFQNEAQLDKSGLPSDRFFAERPEGSVSTLKIQRTQQEDSAVYLCASSLGGADSYNSPLHFGNGTRLTVT.

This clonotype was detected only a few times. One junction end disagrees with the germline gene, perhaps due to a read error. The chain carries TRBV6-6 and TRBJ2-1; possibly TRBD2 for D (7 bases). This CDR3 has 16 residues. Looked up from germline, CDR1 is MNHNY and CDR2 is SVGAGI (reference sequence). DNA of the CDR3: TGTGCCAGCAGTAGGGAGGGACACTTGTCCTTCAATGAGCAGTTCTTC. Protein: CASSREGHLSFNEQFF.

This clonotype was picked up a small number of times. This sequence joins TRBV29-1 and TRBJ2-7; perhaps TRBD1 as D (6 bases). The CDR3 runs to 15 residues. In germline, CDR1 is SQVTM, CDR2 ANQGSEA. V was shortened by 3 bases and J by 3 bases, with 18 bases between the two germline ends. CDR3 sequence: CSVESRVGGNYEQYF. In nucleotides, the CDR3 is TGCAGCGTTGAGTCTCGGGTAGGGGGTAACTACGAGCAGTACTTC.

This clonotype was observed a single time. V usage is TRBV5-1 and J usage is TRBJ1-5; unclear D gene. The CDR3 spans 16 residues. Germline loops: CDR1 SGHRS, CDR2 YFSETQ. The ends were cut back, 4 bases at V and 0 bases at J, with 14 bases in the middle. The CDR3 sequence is CASSLRIPNSNQPQHF. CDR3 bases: TGCGCCAGCAGCCTCCGAATCCCAAATAGCAATCAGCCCCAGCATTTT.

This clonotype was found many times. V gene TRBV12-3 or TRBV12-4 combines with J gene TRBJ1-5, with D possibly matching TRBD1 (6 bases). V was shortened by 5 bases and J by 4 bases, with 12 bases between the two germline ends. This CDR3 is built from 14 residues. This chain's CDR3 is CASSQTGTNQPQHF. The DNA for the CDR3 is TGTGCCAGCAGTCAGACCGGGACAAATCAGCCCCAGCATTTT.

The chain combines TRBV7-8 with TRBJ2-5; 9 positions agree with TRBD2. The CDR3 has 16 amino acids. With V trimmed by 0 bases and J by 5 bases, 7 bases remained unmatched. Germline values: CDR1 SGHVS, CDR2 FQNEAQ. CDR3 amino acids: CASSLAPRGGRETQYF. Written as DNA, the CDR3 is TGTGCCAGCAGCTTAGCGCCGCGGGGGGGTAGGGAGACCCAGTACTTC.

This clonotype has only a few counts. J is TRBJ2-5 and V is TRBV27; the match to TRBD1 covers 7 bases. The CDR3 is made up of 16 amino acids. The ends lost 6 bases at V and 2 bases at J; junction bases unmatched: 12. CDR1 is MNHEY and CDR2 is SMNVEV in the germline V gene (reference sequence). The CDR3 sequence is CASSRGGWKGQETQYF. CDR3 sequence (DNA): TGTGCCAGCAGCCGAGGGGGCTGGAAGGGGCAAGAGACCCAGTACTTC.

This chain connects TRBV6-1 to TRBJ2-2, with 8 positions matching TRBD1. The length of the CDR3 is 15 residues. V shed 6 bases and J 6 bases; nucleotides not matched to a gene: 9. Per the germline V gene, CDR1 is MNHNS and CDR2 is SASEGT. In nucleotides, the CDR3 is TGTGCCAGCAGCCCTCCCAGGGGGCACGCCGGGGAGCTGTTTTTT. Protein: CASSPPRGHAGELFF.

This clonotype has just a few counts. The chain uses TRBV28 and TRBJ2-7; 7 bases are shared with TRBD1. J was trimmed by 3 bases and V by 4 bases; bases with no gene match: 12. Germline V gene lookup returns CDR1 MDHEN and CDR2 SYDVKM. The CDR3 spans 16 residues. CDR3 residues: CASSSGQLPIFYEQYF. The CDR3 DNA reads TGTGCCAGCAGTTCGGGACAGCTCCCTATCTTCTACGAGCAGTACTTC.

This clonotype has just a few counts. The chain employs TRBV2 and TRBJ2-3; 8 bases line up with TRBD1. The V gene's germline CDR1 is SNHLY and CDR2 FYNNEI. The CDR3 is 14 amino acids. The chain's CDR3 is CAGTEAGGYDTQYF. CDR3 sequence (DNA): TGTGCAGGAACGGAGGCAGGGGGCTACGATACGCAGTATTTT.

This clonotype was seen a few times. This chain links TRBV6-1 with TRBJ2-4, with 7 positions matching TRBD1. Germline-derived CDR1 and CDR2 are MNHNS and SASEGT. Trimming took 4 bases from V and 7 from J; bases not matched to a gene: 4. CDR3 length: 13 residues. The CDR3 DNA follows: TGTGCCAGCAGTGGACAGGGTTTGAACATTCAGTACTTC. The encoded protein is CASSGQGLNIQYF.